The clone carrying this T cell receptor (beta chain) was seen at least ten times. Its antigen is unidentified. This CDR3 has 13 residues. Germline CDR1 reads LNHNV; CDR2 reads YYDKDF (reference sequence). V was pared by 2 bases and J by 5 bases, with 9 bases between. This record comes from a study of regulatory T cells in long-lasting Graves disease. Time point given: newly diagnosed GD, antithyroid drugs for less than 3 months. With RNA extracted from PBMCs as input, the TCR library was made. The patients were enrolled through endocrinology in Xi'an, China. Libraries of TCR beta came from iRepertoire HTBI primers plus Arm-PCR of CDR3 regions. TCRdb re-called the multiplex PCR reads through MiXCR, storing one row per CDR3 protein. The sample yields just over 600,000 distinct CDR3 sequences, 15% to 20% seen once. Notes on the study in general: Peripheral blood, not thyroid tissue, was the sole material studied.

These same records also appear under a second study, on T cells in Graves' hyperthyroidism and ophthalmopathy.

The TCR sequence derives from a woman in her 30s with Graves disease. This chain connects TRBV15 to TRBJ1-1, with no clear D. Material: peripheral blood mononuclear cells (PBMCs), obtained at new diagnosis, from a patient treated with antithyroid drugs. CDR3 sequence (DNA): TGTGCCACCAGCAGAAAAAGGGAGACTGAAGCTTTCTTT. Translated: CATSRKRETEAFF.